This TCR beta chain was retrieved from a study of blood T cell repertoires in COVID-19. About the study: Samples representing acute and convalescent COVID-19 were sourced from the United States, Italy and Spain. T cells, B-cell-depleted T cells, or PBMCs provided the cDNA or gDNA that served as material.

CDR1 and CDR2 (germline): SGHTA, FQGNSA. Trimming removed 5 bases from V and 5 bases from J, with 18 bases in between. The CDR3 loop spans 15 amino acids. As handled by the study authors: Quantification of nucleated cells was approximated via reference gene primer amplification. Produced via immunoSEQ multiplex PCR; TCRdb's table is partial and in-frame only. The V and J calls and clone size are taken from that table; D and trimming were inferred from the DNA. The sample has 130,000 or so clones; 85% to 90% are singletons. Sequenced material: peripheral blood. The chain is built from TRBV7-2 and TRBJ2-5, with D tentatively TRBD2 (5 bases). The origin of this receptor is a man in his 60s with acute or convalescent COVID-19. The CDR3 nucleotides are TGTGCCAGCAGCCCACTAATTGGAGGTGCGGAGACCCAGTACTTC. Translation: CASSPLIGGAETQYF.